One T cell receptor beta chain is described in this entry. This entry comes from a study of blood T cell repertoires in COVID-19. At the level of the study: Acute and convalescent COVID-19 specimens originated in the United States, Italy and Spain. Sources were T cells, B-cell-depleted T cells, or PBMCs; the material itself was cDNA or gDNA.

Trimming stripped 7 bases from V and 3 bases from J, with 12 bases between. From germline, CDR1 is LNHDA and CDR2 SQIVND (reference sequence). The CDR3 consists of 14 residues. Original processing methods: Amplifying reference gene primers gave estimates of nucleated cell counts. Clones were sequenced by immunoSEQ multiplex PCR, and TCRdb holds only the in-frame ones, with some missing. V and J calls and clone size are copied from that table; D and trimming were computed from the DNA. The sample has nearly 100,000 clones, 65% to 90% seen once. Sequencing was done on a sample of peripheral blood. The TCR comes from a man at least 80 years old with acute or convalescent COVID-19. V is TRBV19 and J is TRBJ1-4; perhaps TRBD1 as D (5 bases). The CDR3 nucleotides are TGTGCCAGTACCTTGGGGGGTCCTAATGAAAAACTGTTTTTT. Translating gives CASTLGGPNEKLFF.